These 17 T cell receptor beta chains share one sample of origin, sequenced in a study of tumor-infiltrating lymphocytes in primary liver carcinoma. The researchers produced TCR beta cDNA from around 0.5 ug total RNA with a constant-region primer. Amplification in three nested multiplex PCR rounds with slightly modified ARM-PCR gave rise to TCR beta libraries. Two initial PCR rounds of around 10 cycles each paired TRBV1-TRBV30 forward primers with a C-beta reverse primer. TCRdb called the multiplex PCR reads again in MiXCR, with one record for every CDR3 protein. In the table there are 100,000 or so distinct CDR3 sequences, about four fifths of which are singletons. Without any cell sorting, about 20-32 mg of bulk tissue yielded co-extracted RNA and DNA. Sequencing used liver tumor tissue from sampling region 3. Regarding subset: tumor region T3, left-lateral pole. These receptors were taken from a man in his forties with primary liver carcinoma and hepatitis B virus infection.

This sequence joins TRBV29-1 and TRBJ2-2; 8 bases are a match to TRBD1. The junction had 10 bases not matched to a gene; V was cut back by 6 bases and J by 7 bases. Per germline, CDR1 SQVTM and CDR2 ANQGSEA. CDR3 length equals 14 residues. The CDR3 bases are TGCAGCGTCGAGACAGGGGCTCTGATCGGGGAGCTGTTTTTT. This gives the protein CSVETGALIGELFF.

The chain employs TRBV24-1 and TRBJ2-3; 8 nucleotides match TRBD2. Germline values: CDR1 KGHDR, CDR2 SFDVKD. The CDR3 extends over 14 amino acids. V shed 4 bases and J 10 bases; nucleotides not matched to a gene: 9. CDR3 sequence (DNA): TGTGCCACCAGTGAGGCGGGGGGCAGGGCGGCGCAGTATTTT. Amino acid sequence: CATSEAGGRAAQYF.

The gene calls are TRBV29-1 and TRBJ2-2, with TRBD2 identical over 8 bases. J was trimmed by 10 bases and V by 3 bases; bases with no gene match: 13. This CDR3 has 15 amino acids. The V gene's germline CDR1 is SQVTM and CDR2 ANQGSEA. The CDR3 is CSVETSAANAEELFF. The DNA of the CDR3 is TGCAGCGTTGAGACTAGCGCGGCGAACGCCGAGGAGCTGTTTTTT.

As to this clonotype: With a much larger clone just one base away, this may be a read error. The rearrangement links TRBV5-1 to TRBJ2-1, with 7 positions matching TRBD1. Germline loops: CDR1 SGHRS, CDR2 YFSETQ. This CDR3 contains 14 residues. The V gene end was trimmed by 6 bases and the J gene end by 4 bases; junction bases not matched to a gene: 7. The CDR3 loop reads CASTKSRGYNEQFF. The CDR3 DNA follows: TGCGCCAGCACGAAAAGCAGGGGGTACAATGAGCAGTTCTTC.

Remarks on this clonotype: The CDR3 does not end in the conserved phenylalanine or tryptophan, so this is likely a read error. The chain couples TRBV10-2 to TRBJ2-5; TRBD1 is a possible D gene (5 bases). The CDR3 totals 13 residues. The germline V gene has CDR1 WSHSY and CDR2 SAAADI. CDR3 sequence: CPSNDTRAETQYL. CDR3 nucleotide sequence: TGCCCCAGCAATGATACCAGGGCGGAGACCCAGTACTTA.

In regard to this clonotype: The germline gene is not matched at one end of the junction; a read error may be the cause. This chain links TRBV29-1 with TRBJ2-3; D tentatively fits TRBD1 or TRBD2 (5 bases each). The CDR3 has 13 residues. Germline V gene lookup returns CDR1 SQVTM and CDR2 ANQGSEA. CDR3 coding DNA: TGCAGCCCTTCTGGGGCGGGCACGGATACGCAGTATTTT. The encoded protein is CSPSGAGTDTQYF.

Comments on this clonotype: A read error may be the cause here, since a much bigger clone is one base away. This sequence joins TRBV5-4 and TRBJ2-5, with 11 bases matching TRBD2. With 6 bases clipped from V and 2 bases from J, the junction kept 6 bases outside the gene matches. CDR1 SGHNT and CDR2 YYREEE come from the germline V gene (reference sequence). The CDR3 extends over 15 amino acids. The CDR3 DNA reads as TGTGCCAGCAACTGGGGGACTAGCGGACAAGAGACCCAGTACTTC. Its translation: CASNWGTSGQETQYF. Filled out from reference TRBV5-4 and TRBJ2-5, the complete variable domain reads ETGVTQSPTHLIKTRGQQVTLRCSSQSGHNTVSWYQQALGQGPQFIFQYYREEENGRGNFPPRFSGLQFPNYSSELNVNALELDDSALYLCASNWGTSGQETQYFGPGTRLLVL.

With regard to this clonotype: The junction differs from germline at one of its ends, possibly a read error. The chain is built from TRBV6-2 or TRBV6-3 and TRBJ1-1; 8 bases map to TRBD1. The CDR3 is made up of 16 amino acids. Germline lookup yields CDR1 MNHEY and CDR2 SVGEGT. The CDR3: CASNYSRDRMNTEAFF. CDR3 DNA sequence: TGTGCCAGCAATTACTCCAGGGACAGGATGAACACTGAAGCTTTCTTT.

This chain links TRBV7-8 with TRBJ2-7, with 8 bases aligning to TRBD2. The CDR3 runs to 15 residues. CDR1 and CDR2 (germline): SGHVS, FQNEAQ. With V trimmed by 5 bases and J by 7 bases, 13 bases remained unmatched. The CDR3 is CASSVTSGAKSEQYF. The CDR3 bases are TGTGCCAGCAGCGTAACTAGCGGAGCTAAGTCAGAGCAGTACTTC.

A word on this clonotype: Since a much larger clone is just one base distant, this may be a read error. The gene calls are TRBV28 and TRBJ1-4, with 11 bases lining up with TRBD1. Germline V lookup: CDR1 MDHEN, CDR2 SYDVKM. This CDR3 spans 15 amino acids. CDR3 bases: TGTGCCAGCATTGGATCGGACAGGGGGCAAGAAAAACAGTTTTTT. Encoded protein: CASIGSDRGQEKQFF.

This chain joins TRBV29-1 and TRBJ2-1, with a tentative D call TRBD2 (5 bases). The CDR3 totals 11 residues. Germline loops: CDR1 SQVTM, CDR2 ANQGSEA. Trimming shortened V by 7 bases and J by 11 bases, and 15 bases separated the two germline ends. The DNA of the CDR3 is TGCAGCGGTTTGAGCGGCGACAAGCAGTTCTTC. Translating gives CSGLSGDKQFF.

As concerns this clonotype: The conserved closing phenylalanine or tryptophan is absent in this CDR3, likely reflecting a read error. No DNA is shown, since the ends of the CDR3 on it are uncertain; the CDR3 is the one TCRdb lists. This rearrangement joins TRBV5-4 to TRBJ2-1; TRBD1, the table's D call, lacks a check against the DNA. Germline V gene data show CDR1 as SGHNT and CDR2 as YYREEE (reference sequence). The CDR3 is made up of 15 amino acids, end residues included. CDR3 sequence: CASSIPQGRSNEQFL.

With regard to this clonotype: One end of the junction does not line up with germline, which may come from a read error. CDR3 in DNA: TGTAACGTGGGCCCGGGATGGGGAATGAACACTGAAGCTTTCTTT. Protein product: CNVGPGWGMNTEAFF. The genes are TRBV29-1 and TRBJ1-1; D not resolved. Germline lookup yields CDR1 SQVTM and CDR2 ANQGSEA. The CDR3 has 15 residues.

On this clonotype itself: At one of its ends the junction is not consistent with the germline gene, which may arise from a read error. The rearrangement links TRBV2 to TRBJ2-3; 10 bases align to TRBD1. The germline CDR1 and CDR2 sequences are SNHLY and FYNNEI. The CDR3 contains 17 residues. In nucleotides, the CDR3 is TGTGCCAGCAGTGAAGAACTTGACAGGGGGCTAACAGATACACAGTATTTT. This gives the protein CASSEELDRGLTDTQYF.

Concerning this clonotype itself: One end of the junction does not line up with germline, which may come from a read error. This chain links TRBV6-6 with TRBJ1-1; D may be TRBD1 (5 bases). This CDR3 is built from 13 residues. Germline CDR1 reads MNHNY; CDR2 reads SVGAGI (reference sequence). The CDR3 is CASNTRGTTEAFF. In DNA form, the CDR3 reads TGTGCCAGCAACACACGGGGGACTACTGAAGCATTCTTT.

This clonotype has a single count. The rearrangement links TRBV6-6 to TRBJ1-6; D might be TRBD1 (5 bases). CDR1 and CDR2 from the germline V gene are MNHNY and SVGAGI (reference sequence). V lost 9 bases and J 9 bases, leaving 12 bases between the germline ends. The CDR3 is made up of 12 amino acids. CDR3: CASNTGISPLHF. For the CDR3, the DNA is TGTGCCAGTAATACAGGAATTTCACCCCTCCACTTT.

The CDR3 loop reads CAVSGTGGADTQYF. The CDR3 DNA follows: TGTGCCGTATCAGGGACAGGGGGCGCAGATACGCAGTATTTT. V and J are TRBV10-3 and TRBJ2-3, with TRBD1 matching 12 bases. Trimming cost V 11 bases and J 4 bases; bases outside gene matches: 7. This CDR3 has 14 residues. Looked up from germline, CDR1 is ENHRY and CDR2 is SYGVKD.